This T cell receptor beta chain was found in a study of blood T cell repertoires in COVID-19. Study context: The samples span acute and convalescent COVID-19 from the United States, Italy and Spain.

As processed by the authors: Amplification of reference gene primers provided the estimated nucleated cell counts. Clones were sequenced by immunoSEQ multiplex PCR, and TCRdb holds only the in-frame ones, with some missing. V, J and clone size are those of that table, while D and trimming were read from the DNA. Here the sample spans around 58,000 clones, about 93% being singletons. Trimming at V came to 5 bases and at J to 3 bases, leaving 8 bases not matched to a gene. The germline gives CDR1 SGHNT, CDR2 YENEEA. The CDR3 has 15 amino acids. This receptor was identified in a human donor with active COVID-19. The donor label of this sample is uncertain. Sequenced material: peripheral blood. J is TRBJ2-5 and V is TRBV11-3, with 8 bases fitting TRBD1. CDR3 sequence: CASSLGQTGEETQYF. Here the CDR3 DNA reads TGTGCCAGCAGCCTCGGGCAGACAGGGGAAGAGACCCAGTACTTC.